This T cell receptor beta chain was captured in a study of T-cell reconstitution after alpha-beta-depleted transplantation in children. TCRbeta library construction was performed incorporating unique molecular identifiers. TCRdb recomputed calls from the PCR reads with MiXCR, one row per CDR3 protein. The repertoire holds around 490,000 distinct CDR3 sequences, approximately 10% seen once, with 12% to 15% in the top ten. Germline V gives CDR1 MNHEY, CDR2 SVGEGT. The CDR3 has 14 amino acids. The junction had 7 bases not matched to a gene; V was cut back by 6 bases and J by 7 bases. V usage is TRBV6-2 or TRBV6-3 and J usage is TRBJ2-1; TRBD1 matches 9 bases. The sample consisted of PBMCs, mostly from graft donor cells, taken 180 days after TCRalphabeta/CD19-depleted stem cell transplant. The receptor's source is a female patient between 2 and 15 years old who had a stem cell transplant for aplastic anemia, so the T cells may come from the graft donor. In DNA form, the CDR3 reads TGTGCCAGCAGGGGGACAGGGCGTTGGAATGAGCAGTTCTTC. Encoded protein: CASRGTGRWNEQFF.